The 32 T cell receptor beta chains in this list originate from one sample, sequenced in a study of OX40 agonist ivuxolimab in advanced cancers. Method: immunoSEQ multiplex PCR; TCRdb's copy keeps in-frame clones and lacks some. The sample has around 51,000 clones, roughly 80% seen once; the top ten hold around 2.9%. Sequences were derived from CD4+ or CD8+ T cells sorted from blood, sampled in a trial of the OX40 agonist ivuxolimab. The receptors stem from an adult with an advanced solid tumor such as melanoma, head and neck, liver or kidney cancer.

V gene TRBV18 combines with J gene TRBJ2-2; the D gene is possibly TRBD2 (5 bases). The V end was cut by 2 bases, the J end by 1 base, with 5 bases between. The CDR3 is 14 residues long. Germline CDR1 reads KGHSH; CDR2 reads LQKENI. The CDR3: CASSPEGNTGELFF. CDR3 nucleotides: TGTGCCAGCTCACCAGAGGGGAACACCGGGGAGCTGTTTTTT.

This clone has just one count. The chain has TRBV6-1 and TRBJ2-7; 7 positions agree with TRBD1. Germline V CDR1 and CDR2: MNHNS, SASEGT. This CDR3 is 11 amino acids long. The V and J ends lost 10 bases and 6 bases, in that order; junction bases with no gene match: 6. CDR3 bases: TGTGCCACTAGGGGGCCGGTCGAGCAGTACTTC. Its translation: CATRGPVEQYF.

This clone was counted a single time. V gene TRBV4-2 combines with J gene TRBJ2-7; D possibly corresponds to TRBD1 (5 bases). Germline V gene data show CDR1 as LGHNA and CDR2 as YNFKEQ. The CDR3 sequence is 14 residues long. V was pared by 3 bases and J by 5 bases, with 14 bases between. The CDR3 nucleotides read TGTGCCAGCAGCCATACAGGCCCGAGCGACGAGCAGTACTTC. This gives the protein CASSHTGPSDEQYF.

The genes are TRBV29-1 and TRBJ2-5; D is perhaps TRBD1 or TRBD2 (5 bases each). The CDR3 totals 14 residues. The V and J ends lost 3 bases and 5 bases respectively, with 16 bases between them. From germline, CDR1 is SQVTM and CDR2 ANQGSEA. CDR3 DNA: TGCAGCGTTGAGGCCCTGACCTGGGGGGAGACCCAGTACTTC. Its protein product is CSVEALTWGETQYF. Full variable domain (outside the CDR3, taken from reference TRBV29-1 and TRBJ2-5): SAVISQKPSRDICQRGTSLTIQCQVDSQVTMMFWYRQQPGQSLTLIATANQGSEATYESGFVIDKFPISRPNLTFSTLTVSNMSPEDSSIYLCSVEALTWGETQYFGPGTRLLVL.

The chain is built from TRBV19 and TRBJ2-4; 7 bases agree with TRBD1. Germline-derived CDR1 and CDR2 are LNHDA and SQIVND (reference sequence). V was clipped by 9 bases and J by 0 bases; unmatched bases: 5. The CDR3 spans 14 residues. For the CDR3, the DNA is TGTGCCAGCCCAGGGACAGTAGCCAAAAACATTCAGTACTTC. The encoded protein is CASPGTVAKNIQYF.

This chain uses TRBV7-8 with TRBJ1-5; D possibly corresponds to TRBD1 (6 bases). The CDR3 is 14 residues long. CDR1 and CDR2 from the germline V gene are SGHVS and FQNEAQ. Deletions cut 2 bases from V and 7 bases from J, with 12 bases between. The CDR3 here is CASSLSRGGQPQHF. CDR3 sequence (DNA): TGTGCCAGCAGCTTAAGCAGGGGAGGCCAGCCCCAGCATTTT.

This chain uses TRBV9 with TRBJ1-3; D gene uncertain. CDR1 is SGDLS and CDR2 is YYNGEE in the germline V gene. The V and J ends lost 1 base and 0 bases respectively, with 11 bases between them. This CDR3 has 16 residues. DNA of the CDR3: TGTGCCAGCAGCGTAACGGACTCCTCCTCTGGAAACACCATATATTTT. It encodes CASSVTDSSSGNTIYF.

The rearrangement joins TRBV9 to TRBJ1-5; the match to TRBD1 covers 9 bases. With 2 bases clipped from V and 3 bases from J, the junction kept 3 bases outside the gene matches. CDR1 and CDR2 (germline): SGDLS, YYNGEE. This CDR3 has 15 residues. The CDR3 bases are TGTGCCAGCAGCGTTGGGACAGGGTACAATCAGCCCCAGCATTTT. Its translation: CASSVGTGYNQPQHF.

The gene calls are TRBV7-2 and TRBJ1-1; weak D call: TRBD1 (5 bases). Deletions cut 5 bases from V and 1 base from J, with 17 bases between. CDR3 length equals 16 residues. CDR1 SGHTA and CDR2 FQGNSA come from the germline V gene. CDR3 protein: CASSPRPFGQNTEAFF. The CDR3 nucleotides read TGTGCCAGCAGCCCCCGGCCTTTCGGACAGAACACTGAAGCTTTCTTT.

The chain has TRBV5-1 and TRBJ2-1; D is uncertain. Germline loops: CDR1 SGHRS, CDR2 YFSETQ. V gave up 4 bases and J gave up 4 bases, with 3 bases separating them. This CDR3 is built from 11 residues. The CDR3 spells CASSDYNEQFF. For the CDR3, the DNA is TGCGCCAGCAGCGATTACAATGAGCAGTTCTTC.

A few counts support this clone. V gene TRBV5-4 combines with J gene TRBJ2-5; the D gene is possibly TRBD2 (6 bases). V lost 0 bases and J lost 4, with 10 bases in between. Germline V gene data show CDR1 as SGHNT and CDR2 as YYREEE (reference sequence). The CDR3 has 14 amino acids. In nucleotides, the CDR3 is TGTGCCAGCAGCTTGGGGAGGGGTGGAGAGACCCAGTACTTC. As protein: CASSLGRGGETQYF.

This clone was seen only a few times. The V call is TRBV29-1, the J call TRBJ1-5; D remains unclear. The V gene's germline CDR1 is SQVTM and CDR2 ANQGSEA. Trimming shortened V by 4 bases and J by 5 bases, and 6 bases separated the two germline ends. The CDR3 spans 11 residues. The CDR3 sequence: CSVGGDQPQHF. As DNA, the CDR3 is TGCAGCGTTGGGGGAGATCAGCCCCAGCATTTT.

This rearrangement joins TRBV19 to TRBJ1-1; D unclear. Germline V CDR1 and CDR2: LNHDA, SQIVND (reference sequence). This CDR3 has 14 residues. V gave up 1 base and J gave up 6 bases, with 12 bases separating them. The CDR3 sequence: CASSIGGPRSEAFF. For the CDR3, the DNA is TGTGCCAGTAGTATAGGTGGGCCCCGGTCTGAAGCTTTCTTT.

A few counts support this clone. The CDR3 loop is CASSPRSGHTGELFF. DNA for the CDR3: TGTGCCAGCAGCCCGCGTTCGGGGCACACCGGGGAGCTGTTTTTT. The rearrangement uses TRBV6-6 and TRBJ2-2, with D perhaps being TRBD1 or TRBD2 (5 bases each). The V gene's germline CDR1 is MNHNY and CDR2 SVGAGI (reference sequence). The CDR3 covers 15 residues. V was clipped by 6 bases and J by 3 bases, with 14 bases between them.

The V gene is TRBV19, the J gene TRBJ2-7; either TRBD1 or TRBD2 may fit D (6 bases each). The CDR3 runs to 14 residues. Germline V CDR1 and CDR2: LNHDA, SQIVND (reference sequence). The V gene lost 3 bases and the J gene lost 6 bases, with 15 bases spanning the gap. The CDR3 loop is CASSMRRGDGEQYF. CDR3 nucleotide sequence: TGTGCCAGTAGTATGCGGAGGGGGGACGGCGAGCAGTACTTC.

The chain couples TRBV4-1 to TRBJ2-5, with 9 bases aligning to TRBD1. Germline CDR1 reads MGHRA; CDR2 reads YSYEKL. The junction had 6 bases not matched to a gene; V was cut back by 4 bases and J by 9 bases. This CDR3 contains 13 residues. The CDR3 DNA reads TGCGCCAGCAGCCCAGGACAGGGGTCGGCCCAGTACTTC. Its protein is CASSPGQGSAQYF.

The V and J genes are TRBV6-5 and TRBJ1-4; 7 nucleotides agree with TRBD1. The CDR3 is made up of 14 amino acids. Looked up from germline, CDR1 is MNHEY and CDR2 is SVGAGI. Unmatched junction bases numbered 2, after V lost 5 bases and J lost 2 bases. The CDR3 nucleotides are TGTGCCAGCAGTACACAGGGGACTAATGAAAAACTGTTTTTT. It yields the protein CASSTQGTNEKLFF.

The V gene is TRBV29-1, the J gene TRBJ2-1; D is unclear. Deletions cut 0 bases from V and 5 bases from J, with 8 bases between. The CDR3 totals 13 residues. Germline V CDR1 and CDR2: SQVTM, ANQGSEA. The CDR3 spells CSVEDGQNNEQFF. The CDR3, as DNA: TGCAGCGTTGAAGACGGCCAGAACAATGAGCAGTTCTTC.

The chain uses TRBV4-1 and TRBJ2-5, with 7 bases fitting TRBD1. The V segment lost 0 bases and the J segment 7 bases; nucleotides outside the gene matches: 14. CDR3 length equals 17 residues. CDR1 is MGHRA and CDR2 is YSYEKL in the germline V gene. Here the CDR3 reads CASSQDSIGVAGGTQYF. The CDR3 nucleotides read TGCGCCAGCAGCCAAGATTCAATCGGGGTAGCAGGGGGGACCCAGTACTTC.

V usage is TRBV2 and J usage is TRBJ2-1; 14 bases map to TRBD2. With V trimmed by 5 bases and J by 8 bases, 8 bases remained unmatched. Germline loops: CDR1 SNHLY, CDR2 FYNNEI. The CDR3 contains 16 residues. The CDR3 is CASSPTGLAGADEQFF. As DNA, the CDR3 is TGTGCCAGCAGTCCCACGGGACTAGCGGGGGCGGATGAGCAGTTCTTC.

The chain is built from TRBV5-4 and TRBJ1-2; TRBD1 is a possible D gene (6 bases). The CDR3 consists of 15 residues. V shed 1 base and J shed 1 base, with 11 bases lying between them. CDR1 is SGHNT and CDR2 is YYREEE in the germline V gene (reference sequence). The CDR3 DNA follows: TGTGCCAGCAGCTTGATAGGGGGACTTAACTATGGCTACACCTTC. Translated: CASSLIGGLNYGYTF.

The V call is TRBV7-2, the J call TRBJ2-1; tentative D call: TRBD2 (6 bases). This CDR3 contains 16 residues. Deletions cut 3 bases from V and 0 bases from J, with 12 bases between. Germline lookup yields CDR1 SGHTA and CDR2 FQGNSA. CDR3 region: CASSFRLVTSYNEQFF. The CDR3 DNA sequence: TGTGCCAGCAGCTTCCGACTAGTAACCTCCTACAATGAGCAGTTCTTC.

CDR3 sequence reads: CASSERNYEQYF. CDR3 nucleotides: TGTGCCAGCAGTGAAAGGAACTACGAGCAGTACTTC. The chain employs TRBV6-1 and TRBJ2-7; D not certain. CDR1 is MNHNS, CDR2 SASEGT, per germline. CDR3 length: 12 residues. Trimming removed 2 bases from V and 3 bases from J, with 5 bases in between.

The V call is TRBV29-1, the J call TRBJ2-5, with no clear D. V dropped 0 bases and J dropped 5 bases, with 7 bases sitting between them. There are 12 residues in the CDR3. Germline CDR1 reads SQVTM; CDR2 reads ANQGSEA. The CDR3 nucleotides read TGCAGCGTTGAAGAACAGAGCGAGACCCAGTACTTC. Translation gives CSVEEQSETQYF.

The chain recombines TRBV7-3 with TRBJ2-2, with unresolved D. Germline V gene sequence: CDR1 SGHTA, CDR2 FQGTGA. V was shortened by 4 bases and J by 7 bases, with 7 bases between the two germline ends. This CDR3 region has 12 residues. The CDR3 DNA reads TGTGCCAGCAGCTCACTCCTCGGGGAGCTGTTTTTT. As protein: CASSSLLGELFF.

This clone was observed a few times. This chain uses TRBV6-6 with TRBJ1-2; 8 nucleotides match TRBD1. The junction had 13 bases not matched to a gene; V was cut back by 6 bases and J by 4 bases. The CDR3 consists of 16 residues. Germline-derived CDR1 and CDR2 are MNHNY and SVGAGI (reference sequence). CDR3 nucleotides: TGTGCCAGCAGAACGGACCTCAGGGGGCAATTCTATGGCTACACCTTC. Residues: CASRTDLRGQFYGYTF.

V and J are TRBV7-9 and TRBJ1-4, with TRBD1 matching over 9 bases. Trimming took 5 bases from V and 7 from J; bases not matched to a gene: 11. CDR1 and CDR2 (germline): SEHNR, FQNEAQ (reference sequence). The CDR3 contains 16 residues. In nucleotides, the CDR3 is TGTGCCAGCAGCCCAGCCGGGACAGGGTCAACTGAAAAACTGTTTTTT. Its protein product is CASSPAGTGSTEKLFF.

The CDR3 nucleotides read TGTGCCATCAGCGTTCGACAGGGGAGGGGAGAGACCCAGTACTTC. Amino acids: CAISVRQGRGETQYF. The V call is TRBV10-3, the J call TRBJ2-5, with D maybe TRBD1 (8 bases). V gave up 6 bases and J gave up 4 bases, with 18 bases separating them. Germline CDR1 and CDR2: ENHRY and SYGVKD. The length of the CDR3 is 15 residues.

This sequence joins TRBV6-6 and TRBJ1-1; tentatively, D is TRBD1 (6 bases). The length of the CDR3 is 14 residues. Germline CDR1 is MNHNY and CDR2 is SVGAGI (reference sequence). The V end lost 1 base, the J end lost 8 bases, and 14 bases lay between the germline ends. CDR3 bases: TGTGCCAGCAGTTACTACGGGACACAGTCGGAAGCTTTCTTT. This encodes CASSYYGTQSEAFF.

The chain links TRBV27 to TRBJ2-1, with TRBD2 matching over 10 bases. The germline V gene encodes CDR1 MNHEY and CDR2 SMNVEV (reference sequence). The CDR3 is made up of 19 amino acids. V lost 6 bases and J lost 0; bases outside the gene matches: 14. DNA for the CDR3: TGTGCCAGCAGGTCCCGTTCGGGGAGCGGGGGGGTCTCCTACAATGAGCAGTTCTTC. It encodes CASRSRSGSGGVSYNEQFF.

V usage is TRBV5-6 and J usage is TRBJ2-7, with 10 bases that match TRBD1. CDR1 and CDR2 from the germline V gene are SGHDT and YYEEEE. The trim removed 3 bases at V and 5 bases at J, leaving 8 bases unmatched. This CDR3 spans 15 amino acids. In nucleotides, the CDR3 is TGTGCCAGCAGCTCCGGACAGGGGGTTGTTGACGAGCAGTACTTC. Residues: CASSSGQGVVDEQYF.

This clone appeared a few times. The chain carries TRBV18 and TRBJ1-1, with D hard to call. Per germline, CDR1 KGHSH and CDR2 LQKENI. The ends were cut back, 5 bases at V and 0 bases at J, with 7 bases in the middle. The CDR3 is made up of 13 amino acids. CDR3: CASSGQVNTEAFF. The CDR3, as DNA: TGTGCCAGCTCAGGGCAGGTGAACACTGAAGCTTTCTTT.